This entry lists 20 T cell receptor beta chains sequenced from one sample in a study of cytomegalovirus exposure and HLA in healthy donors. Method: immunoSEQ multiplex PCR; TCRdb's copy keeps in-frame clones and lacks some. The sample yields roughly 250,000 clones, about 86% seen once. The sequenced material came from PBMCs. The receptors derive from a man aged 18 to 30 in good health and CMV-seronegative.

The chain is built from TRBV28 and TRBJ2-1; 10 nucleotides line up with TRBD2. This CDR3 has 16 amino acids. Per the germline V gene, CDR1 is MDHEN and CDR2 is SYDVKM. J was trimmed by 10 bases and V by 7 bases; bases with no gene match: 16. The CDR3 loop reads CASMGSGRAGAEEQFF. The DNA for the CDR3 is TGTGCCAGCATGGGGAGCGGGAGGGCCGGGGCGGAGGAGCAGTTCTTC. Combining the CDR3 with reference TRBV28 and TRBJ2-1 gives the whole variable domain DVKVTQSSRYLVKRTGEKVFLECVQDMDHENMFWYRQDPGLGLRLIYFSYDVKMKEKGDIPEGYSVSREKKERFSLILESASTNQTSMYLCASMGSGRAGAEEQFFGPGTRLTVL.

This chain uses TRBV15 with TRBJ1-5; D not certain. Germline V gene data show CDR1 as LNHNV and CDR2 as YYDKDF (reference sequence). V was trimmed by 6 bases and J by 5 bases, leaving 11 bases between them. This CDR3 is 13 amino acids long. The CDR3 reads CATSLGRDQPQHF. As DNA, the CDR3 is TGTGCCACCAGTCTGGGGAGGGATCAGCCCCAGCATTTT.

V and J are TRBV28 and TRBJ2-5; TRBD2 matches 8 bases. CDR3 length: 12 amino acids. Trimming cost V 6 bases and J 5 bases; bases outside gene matches: 2. CDR1 is MDHEN, CDR2 SYDVKM, per germline. CDR3 amino acids: CASSREGETQYF. The CDR3 DNA reads as TGTGCCAGCAGCCGGGAGGGGGAGACCCAGTACTTC.

This sequence joins TRBV28 and TRBJ1-4, with D hard to call. Trimming left V 3 bases short and J 4 bases short, with 9 bases between. This CDR3 has 14 amino acids. Per germline, CDR1 MDHEN and CDR2 SYDVKM. CDR3 in amino acids: CASSLAGSNEKLFF. The CDR3 nucleotides are TGTGCCAGCAGTTTGGCGGGGAGTAATGAAAAACTGTTTTTT.

The rearrangement links TRBV2 to TRBJ2-3; perhaps TRBD1 as D (6 bases). The CDR3 runs 13 residues. Trimming left V 4 bases short and J 4 bases short, with 9 bases between. Germline loops: CDR1 SNHLY, CDR2 FYNNEI. CDR3 residues: CASSAGVADTQYF. The CDR3 DNA follows: TGTGCCAGCAGTGCAGGGGTTGCAGATACGCAGTATTTT.

In DNA, the CDR3 is TGCGCCAGCAGCCCGTCATTCAACAGGGGCAATCAGCCCCAGCATTTT. Translated: CASSPSFNRGNQPQHF. This sequence joins TRBV4-1 and TRBJ1-5, with D possibly matching TRBD1 (6 bases). Trimming cost V 4 bases and J 2 bases, with 15 bases left between them. There are 16 residues in the CDR3. Germline V gives CDR1 MGHRA, CDR2 YSYEKL.

The gene calls are TRBV2 and TRBJ1-4, with D possibly matching TRBD1 (6 bases). Per the germline V gene, CDR1 is SNHLY and CDR2 is FYNNEI. V lost 8 bases and J lost 7, with 14 bases in between. The CDR3 has 13 residues. CDR3 DNA sequence: TGTGCCAGCGGCGGACAGCGAACTGAAAAACTGTTTTTT. Encoded protein: CASGGQRTEKLFF. The entire variable domain, with the rest obtained from reference TRBV2 and TRBJ1-4, is as follows: EPEVTQTPSHQVTQMGQEVILRCVPISNHLYFYWYRQILGQKVEFLVSFYNNEISEKSEIFDDQFSVERPDGSNFTLKIRSTKLEDSAMYFCASGGQRTEKLFFGSGTQLSVL.

The genes are TRBV30 and TRBJ2-5; tentatively, D is TRBD2 (6 bases). V was pared by 5 bases and J by 4 bases, with 14 bases between. The CDR3 is 13 amino acids. CDR1 and CDR2 from the germline V gene are GTSNPN and SVGIG (reference sequence). CDR3 DNA sequence: TGTGCCTGGGACCTTAGGGGAGGAGAGACCCAGTACTTC. The encoded protein is CAWDLRGGETQYF.

The CDR3 nucleotides are TGTGCCAGCAGCCAATCGGGGGGGAGGGATTACGAGCAGTACTTC. Amino acids: CASSQSGGRDYEQYF. The chain uses TRBV4-2 and TRBJ2-7, with TRBD2 identical over 8 bases. J gave up 4 bases and V 2 bases, and 7 bases lay outside the gene matches. Germline CDR1 is LGHNA and CDR2 is YNFKEQ. This CDR3 is built from 15 residues.

The chain couples TRBV5-4 to TRBJ1-6; TRBD1 might be the D (5 bases). Germline V gene data show CDR1 as SGHNT and CDR2 as YYREEE (reference sequence). V shed 0 bases and J shed 1 base, with 11 bases lying between them. The CDR3 is 17 amino acids. The CDR3: CASSLGGAGSYNSPLHF. The CDR3 DNA follows: TGTGCCAGCAGCTTGGGTGGGGCCGGGTCCTATAATTCACCCCTCCACTTT.

The chain has TRBV4-1 and TRBJ2-7; D perhaps matches TRBD1 (6 bases). V lost 0 bases, J lost 3 bases, and 18 bases lay in between. In germline, CDR1 is MGHRA, CDR2 YSYEKL. The CDR3 has 17 residues. DNA of the CDR3: TGCGCCAGCAGCCAAGATCTGATGATAGGGACAAACTACGAGCAGTACTTC. Translation gives CASSQDLMIGTNYEQYF.

With respect to this clone: At one end, the junction sequence differs from germline, possibly due to a read error. The chain employs TRBV6-5 and TRBJ2-1; 13 positions agree with TRBD2. The CDR3 sequence is 13 residues long. Germline V gene data show CDR1 as MNHEY and CDR2 as SVGAGI. The CDR3 loop is CASSGLAGESLVF. The CDR3 DNA is TGTGCCAGCAGTGGACTAGCGGGGGAATCTTTAGTCTTC.

This clone was observed a single time. The V gene is TRBV7-9, the J gene TRBJ1-6, with D possibly being TRBD1 (5 bases). Germline-derived CDR1 and CDR2 are SEHNR and FQNEAQ (reference sequence). V lost 0 bases and J lost 10, with 16 bases in between. The CDR3 spans 16 residues. In DNA form, the CDR3 reads TGTGCCAGCAGCTTAGCGGGGCAGGGTAGGCGATCACCCCTCCACTTT. This sequence encodes CASSLAGQGRRSPLHF. The variable domain in full, completed from reference TRBV7-9 and TRBJ1-6, reads DTGVSQNPRHKITKRGQNVTFRCDPISEHNRLYWYRQTLGQGPEFLTYFQNEAQLEKSRLLSDRFSAERPKGSFSTLEIQRTEQGDSAMYLCASSLAGQGRRSPLHFGNGTRLTVT.

The rearrangement uses TRBV7-2 and TRBJ2-7; TRBD2 matches at 7 bases. Germline V gene lookup returns CDR1 SGHTA and CDR2 FQGNSA. V dropped 8 bases and J dropped 0; count of bases not matched to a gene: 10. The CDR3 length is 15 residues. The CDR3 nucleotides read TGTGCCAGCGGCCGTACCGGGACTACCTCCTACGAGCAGTACTTC. Translating gives CASGRTGTTSYEQYF. Full variable domain (missing parts from reference TRBV7-2 and TRBJ2-7): GAGVSQSPSNKVTEKGKDVELRCDPISGHTALYWYRQSLGQGLEFLIYFQGNSAPDKSGLPSDRFSAERTGGSVSTLTIQRTQQEDSAVYLCASGRTGTTSYEQYFGPGTRLTVT.

The chain links TRBV7-2 to TRBJ2-7; 8 bases fit TRBD1. Per the germline V gene, CDR1 is SGHTA and CDR2 is FQGNSA. With 5 bases clipped from V and 4 bases from J, the junction kept 10 bases outside the gene matches. The CDR3 is 15 amino acids. CDR3 residues: CASSPDPGTGYEQYF. The DNA of the CDR3 is TGTGCCAGCAGCCCAGACCCCGGGACAGGATACGAGCAGTACTTC.

The V and J genes are TRBV7-9 and TRBJ2-1, with 7 bases lining up with TRBD2. V shed 2 bases, J shed 5 bases, and the junction held 6 bases outside the gene matches. The CDR3 loop spans 15 amino acids. Germline lookup yields CDR1 SEHNR and CDR2 FQNEAQ (reference sequence). CDR3 loop: CASSLIQRDDNEQFF. The CDR3 coding sequence is TGTGCCAGCAGCTTAATCCAGCGGGACGACAATGAGCAGTTCTTC.

The chain combines TRBV5-1 with TRBJ2-3, with TRBD1 as a possible D gene (5 bases). V shed 4 bases and J shed 1 base, with 19 bases lying between them. The CDR3 has 17 amino acids. CDR1 is SGHRS and CDR2 is YFSETQ in the germline V gene. CDR3 loop: CASSQIPGLGGTDTQYF. The CDR3 DNA is TGCGCCAGCAGCCAAATCCCAGGCCTAGGGGGCACAGATACGCAGTATTTT.

Here the CDR3 reads CASSHGAQRGPDQPQHF. The DNA for the CDR3 is TGCGCCAGCAGCCATGGAGCGCAGAGAGGTCCTGATCAGCCCCAGCATTTT. The chain combines TRBV4-1 with TRBJ1-5; D not certain. The CDR3 loop spans 17 amino acids. The germline gives CDR1 MGHRA, CDR2 YSYEKL. The V and J ends lost 3 bases and 5 bases respectively, with 20 bases between them.

The chain uses TRBV4-3 and TRBJ1-2, with D uncertain. The CDR3 extends over 14 amino acids. Trimming took off 3 bases at V and 4 bases at J, with 12 bases between the two ends. Germline CDR1 LGHNA, CDR2 YSLEER. The CDR3 sequence: CASSQKDGGYGYTF. In DNA, the CDR3 is TGCGCCAGCAGCCAGAAAGACGGAGGCTATGGCTACACCTTC.

The chain combines TRBV7-6 with TRBJ1-5, with unresolved D. V lost 5 bases to trimming and J lost 6 bases, with 11 bases between them. This CDR3 contains 13 residues. Per the germline V gene, CDR1 is SGHVS and CDR2 is FNYEAQ. The CDR3 here is CASSHGSGQPQHF. In DNA, the CDR3 is TGTGCCAGCAGCCATGGCTCGGGTCAGCCCCAGCATTTT.